This T cell receptor (beta chain) comes out of a study of blood T cell repertoires in COVID-19. Germline V gene sequence: CDR1 SEHNR, CDR2 FQNEAQ (reference sequence). The CDR3 length is 16 residues. V gave up 3 bases and J gave up 0 bases, with 11 bases separating them. TCRdb's table, derived via immunoSEQ multiplex PCR, lists solely in-frame clones and lacks some. The data show some 78,000 clones, roughly 86% seen once. The chain links TRBV7-9 to TRBJ1-4; D is undetermined. Material: peripheral blood. This TCR was sampled from a man aged 50 or older with active or convalescent COVID-19. CDR3 nucleotide sequence: TGTGCCAGCAGCTTGGGCAGAGAGACAACTAATGAAAAACTGTTTTTT. Protein sequence: CASSLGRETTNEKLFF.